This TCR beta chain was profiled in a study of blood T cell repertoires in COVID-19. Study-wide background: PBMCs, B-cell-depleted T cells, or T cells were the source of the cDNA or gDNA that made up the material.

Seattle patients were enrolled during active infection and followed longitudinally. In the source study's methods: Estimated nucleated cell counts came from reference gene primer amplification. Data came from immunoSEQ multiplex PCR; TCRdb stores just in-frame clones and leaves some out. The DNA gave D and trimming, while V, J and clone size come from that table. The sample contains under 400,000 clones, 89% of which appear only once. Germline V CDR1 and CDR2: LNHDA, SQIVND (reference sequence). This CDR3 is built from 15 residues. The junction had 3 bases not matched to a gene; V was cut back by 2 bases and J by 1 base.

The chain couples TRBV19 to TRBJ2-5; 8 nucleotides line up with TRBD2. The TCR was taken from an older woman with COVID-19, enrolled during active disease. The source material was peripheral blood. CDR3 in amino acids: CASSIRRGAQETQYF. CDR3 in DNA: TGTGCCAGTAGTATACGGCGGGGGGCCCAAGAGACCCAGTACTTC.